This record concerns one T cell receptor (beta chain) sequence. The antigen remains undetermined. The source of the sample is a study of cytomegalovirus exposure and HLA in healthy donors. General study results and limits: Researchers catalogued around 150 TCR beta chains as cytomegalovirus-associated. Reports indicated that the classifier achieved high specificity and sensitivity in diagnosing cytomegalovirus status.

Produced via immunoSEQ multiplex PCR; TCRdb's table is partial and in-frame only. The table records about 160,000 clones, about 96% of them present only once. The donors were part of the validation cohort of roughly 110 subjects. That cohort was separate from the first cohort, which comprised 670 or so subjects. This CDR3 has 15 residues. The V and J ends lost 2 bases and 4 bases respectively, with 14 bases between them. The chain joins TRBV23-1 to TRBJ1-1; TRBD1 might be the D (6 bases). TRBV23-1 is an ORF, with its function uncertain. The material sequenced was PBMCs. The receptor's source is a young woman in good health and CMV-seronegative. CDR3 DNA: TGCGCCAGCAGTCAAAACGCACAGGGACCCACTGAAGCTTTCTTT. Its translation is CASSQNAQGPTEAFF.